This note documents a single T cell receptor (beta chain) sequence. Its target is not known. Clones were sequenced by immunoSEQ multiplex PCR, and TCRdb holds only the in-frame ones, with some missing. In the table there are around 95,000 clones, 80% to 90% of which are singletons. With V trimmed by 9 bases and J by 6 bases, 7 bases remained unmatched. The CDR3 spans 13 residues. CDR1 is SGHRS and CDR2 is YFSETQ in the germline V gene. Time point noted: blood 4 weeks post-SBRT, at nephrectomy. Regarding treatment: 15 Gy SBRT to primary tumor, nephrectomy 4 weeks later. Clear cell pathology was present in this patient's renal cell carcinoma. The entry originates in a study of radiation and T cells in renal cell carcinoma. Study conclusions and caveats: In blood, top tumor clones expanded by 2 weeks, shrinking by 4.

The J gene is TRBJ1-1, the V gene TRBV5-1, with TRBD1 matching over 11 bases. The sample in question was blood, obtained from a patient whose treatment included radiotherapy and nephrectomy. This sequence originates from a man aged 55 to 70 with renal cell carcinoma. CDR3 loop: CATRGQGASEAFF. The CDR3 DNA reads TGCGCCACCCGAGGACAGGGGGCCTCTGAAGCTTTCTTT.